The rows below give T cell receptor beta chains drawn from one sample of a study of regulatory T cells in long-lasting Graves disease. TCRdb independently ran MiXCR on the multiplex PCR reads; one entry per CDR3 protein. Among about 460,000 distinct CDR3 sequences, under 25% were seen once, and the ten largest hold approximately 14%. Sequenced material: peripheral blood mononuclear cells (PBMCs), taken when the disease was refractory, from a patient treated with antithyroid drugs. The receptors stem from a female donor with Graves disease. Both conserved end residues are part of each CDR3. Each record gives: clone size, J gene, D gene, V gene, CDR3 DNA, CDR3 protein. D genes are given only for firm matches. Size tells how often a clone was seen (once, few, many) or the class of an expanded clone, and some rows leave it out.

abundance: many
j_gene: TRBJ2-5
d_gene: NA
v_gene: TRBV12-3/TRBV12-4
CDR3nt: TGTGCCAGCACCCCCGACCCGGGCGGGGAGACCCAGTACTTC
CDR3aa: CASTPDPGGETQYF

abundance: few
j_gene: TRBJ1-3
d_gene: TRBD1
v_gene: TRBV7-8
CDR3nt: TGTGCCAGCAGCTCTACTACCCGGACAGGGACTGGAAACACCATATATTTT
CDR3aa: CASSSTTRTGTGNTIYF

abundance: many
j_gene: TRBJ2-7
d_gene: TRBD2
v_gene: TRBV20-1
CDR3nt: TGCAGTGCCCACTACGGGGGTGGCGGGAGCTCCTACGAGCAGTACTTC
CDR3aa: CSAHYGGGGSSYEQYF

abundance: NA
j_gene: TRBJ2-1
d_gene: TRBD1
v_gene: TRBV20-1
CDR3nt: TGCAGTGCAATCATCCCGGGACAGGGGACCCATGAGCAGTTCTTC
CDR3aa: CSAIIPGQGTHEQFF

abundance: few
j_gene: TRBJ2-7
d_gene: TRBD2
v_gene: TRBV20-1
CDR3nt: TGCAGTGCTGCGGGAGGATACCAGTACTTC
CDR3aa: CSAAGGYQYF

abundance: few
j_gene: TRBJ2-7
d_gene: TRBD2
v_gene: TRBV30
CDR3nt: TGTGCCTGGTCCGCTAGCGGGAGCTCCTACGAGCAGTACTTC
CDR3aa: CAWSASGSSYEQYF

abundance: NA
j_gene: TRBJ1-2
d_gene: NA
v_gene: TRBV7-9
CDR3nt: TGTGCCAGCAGCCATCTAGGGAAGCTAAAGAACTATGGCTACACCTTC
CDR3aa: CASSHLGKLKNYGYTF

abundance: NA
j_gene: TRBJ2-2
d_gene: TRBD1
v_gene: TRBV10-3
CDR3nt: TGTGCCATCAGAGACAGGGTCGGCGGGGAGCTGTTTTTT
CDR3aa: CAIRDRVGGELFF

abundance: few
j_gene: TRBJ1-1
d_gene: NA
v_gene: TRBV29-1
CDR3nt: TGCAGCGTTGGTCGTCGAGGAAGCACTGAAGCTTTCTTT
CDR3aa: CSVGRRGSTEAFF

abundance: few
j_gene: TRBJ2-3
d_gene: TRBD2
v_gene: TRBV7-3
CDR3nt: TGTGCCAGCAGCCATACCGGGACTAGCGTCACAGATACGCAGTATTTT
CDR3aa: CASSHTGTSVTDTQYF

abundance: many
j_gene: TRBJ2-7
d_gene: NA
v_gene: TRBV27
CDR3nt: TGTGCCAGCAGCTTCCTTAGCTCCTACGAGCAGTACTTC
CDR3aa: CASSFLSSYEQYF

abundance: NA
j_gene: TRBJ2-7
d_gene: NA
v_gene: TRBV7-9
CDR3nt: TGTGCCAGCAGCTTCGTCGGGGAGGCTAAGGAGCAGTACTTC
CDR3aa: CASSFVGEAKEQYF

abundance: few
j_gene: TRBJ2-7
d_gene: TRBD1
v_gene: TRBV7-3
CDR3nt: TGTGCCAGCAGCTCCATCGGACAGGGGTCCGACGAGCAGTACTTC
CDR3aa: CASSSIGQGSDEQYF

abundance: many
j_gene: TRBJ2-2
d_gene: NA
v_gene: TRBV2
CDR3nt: TGTGCCAGCAGTGCTAATGGAGTCCTGAACACCGGGGAGCTGTTTTTT
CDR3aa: CASSANGVLNTGELFF

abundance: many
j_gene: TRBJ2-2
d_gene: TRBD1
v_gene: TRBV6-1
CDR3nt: TGTGCCAGCAGCCGGGACAGACACACCGGGGAGCTGTTTTTT
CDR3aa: CASSRDRHTGELFF

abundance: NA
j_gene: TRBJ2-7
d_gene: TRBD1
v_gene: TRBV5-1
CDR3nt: TGCGCCAGCAGCTTGGGGGACAGCGGCGGTTGGTACGAGCAGTACTTC
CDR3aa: CASSLGDSGGWYEQYF

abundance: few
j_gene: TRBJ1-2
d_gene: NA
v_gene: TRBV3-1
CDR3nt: TGTGCCAGCAGCCAAGATCTGGCAGGAACTTATGGCTACACCTTC
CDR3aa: CASSQDLAGTYGYTF

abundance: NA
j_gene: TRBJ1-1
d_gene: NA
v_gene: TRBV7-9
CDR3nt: TGTGCCAGCAGGGGGGAAGCTGAAGCTTTCTTT
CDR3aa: CASRGEAEAFF

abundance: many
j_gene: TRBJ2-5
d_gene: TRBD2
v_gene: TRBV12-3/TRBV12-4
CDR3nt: TGTGCCAGCAGCTTGGGACTAAGACAAGAGACCCAGTACTTC
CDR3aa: CASSLGLRQETQYF

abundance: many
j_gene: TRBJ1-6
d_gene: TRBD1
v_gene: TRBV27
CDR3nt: TGTGCCAGCAGGACCCCTGGACAGGGGAATTCACCCCTCCACTTT
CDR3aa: CASRTPGQGNSPLHF

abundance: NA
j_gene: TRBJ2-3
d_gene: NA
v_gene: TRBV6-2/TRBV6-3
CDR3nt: TGTGCCAGCAGTTACCGGGCAGACACAGATACGCAGTATTTT
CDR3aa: CASSYRADTDTQYF

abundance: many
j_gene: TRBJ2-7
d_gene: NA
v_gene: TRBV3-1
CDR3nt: TGTGCCAGCAGCCAAGATCTGTTGGAGCAGTACTTC
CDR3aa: CASSQDLLEQYF

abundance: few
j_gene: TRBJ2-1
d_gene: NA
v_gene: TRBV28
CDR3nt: TGTGCCAGCAGTACGGACAGCTCCTACAATGAGCAGTTCTTC
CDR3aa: CASSTDSSYNEQFF

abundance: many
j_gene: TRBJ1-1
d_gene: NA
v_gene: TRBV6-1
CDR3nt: TGTGCCAGCAGATCAGGGTCGGAAGCTTTCTTT
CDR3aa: CASRSGSEAFF

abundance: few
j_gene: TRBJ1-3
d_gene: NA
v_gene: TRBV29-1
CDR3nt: TGCAGCGTGGCAAGCACCTCTGGAAACACCATATATTTT
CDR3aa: CSVASTSGNTIYF

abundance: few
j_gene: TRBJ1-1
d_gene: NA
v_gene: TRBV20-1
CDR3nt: TGCAGTGTTCGGCCCGACGGTTCCACTGAAGCTTTCTTT
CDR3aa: CSVRPDGSTEAFF